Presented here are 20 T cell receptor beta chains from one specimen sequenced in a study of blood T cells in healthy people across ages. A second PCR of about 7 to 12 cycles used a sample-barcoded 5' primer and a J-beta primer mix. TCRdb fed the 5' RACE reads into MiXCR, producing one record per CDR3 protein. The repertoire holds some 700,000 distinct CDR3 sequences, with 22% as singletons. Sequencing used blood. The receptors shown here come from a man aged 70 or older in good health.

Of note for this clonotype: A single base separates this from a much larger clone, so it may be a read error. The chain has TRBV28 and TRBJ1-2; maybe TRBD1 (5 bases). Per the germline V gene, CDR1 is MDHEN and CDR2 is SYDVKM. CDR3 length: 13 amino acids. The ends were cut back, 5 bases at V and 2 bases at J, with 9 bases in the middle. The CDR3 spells CASSNRDNYGYTF. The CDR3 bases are TGTGCCAGCAGTAACCGGGACAACTATGGCTACACCTTC.

The CDR3 nucleotides are TGTGCCAGCAGCGTCACCGGGACAGGGGGCTTAGAGACCCAGTACTTC. This codes for CASSVTGTGGLETQYF. The rearrangement joins TRBV9 to TRBJ2-5; 12 nucleotides line up with TRBD1. CDR1 SGDLS and CDR2 YYNGEE come from the germline V gene. This CDR3 region has 16 residues. Losses at the gene ends were 2 bases for V and 4 bases for J; bases not matched to a gene: 6.

CDR3 sequence (DNA): TGCAGTGCTCCGCGGGGGGTCGTCAATGAGCAGTTCTTC. Protein product: CSAPRGVVNEQFF. The rearrangement joins TRBV20-1 to TRBJ2-1; TRBD2 agrees at 8 bases. Germline V gene sequence: CDR1 DFQATT, CDR2 SNEGSKA (reference sequence). V lost 5 bases to trimming and J lost 6 bases; unmatched junction nucleotides: 6. This CDR3 comprises 13 residues.

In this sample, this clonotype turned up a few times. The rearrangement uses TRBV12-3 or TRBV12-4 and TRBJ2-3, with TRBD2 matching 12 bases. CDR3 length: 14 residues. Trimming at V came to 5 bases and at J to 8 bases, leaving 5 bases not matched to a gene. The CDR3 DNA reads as TGTGCCAGCAGTCGGGCTAGCGGGGGGGCTACGCAGTATTTT. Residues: CASSRASGGATQYF.

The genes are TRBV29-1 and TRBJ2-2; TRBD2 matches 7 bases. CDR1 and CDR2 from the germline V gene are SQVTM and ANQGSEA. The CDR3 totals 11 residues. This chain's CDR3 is CGGGSTGELFF. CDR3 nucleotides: TGCGGCGGGGGATCCACCGGGGAGCTGTTTTTT.

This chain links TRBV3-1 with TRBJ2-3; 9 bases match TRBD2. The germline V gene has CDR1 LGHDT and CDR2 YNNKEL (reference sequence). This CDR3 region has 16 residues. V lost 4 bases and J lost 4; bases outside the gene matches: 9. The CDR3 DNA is TGTGCCAGCAGCCGGCAACCGGGACTAGCAGCAGATACGCAGTATTTT. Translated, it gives CASSRQPGLAADTQYF.

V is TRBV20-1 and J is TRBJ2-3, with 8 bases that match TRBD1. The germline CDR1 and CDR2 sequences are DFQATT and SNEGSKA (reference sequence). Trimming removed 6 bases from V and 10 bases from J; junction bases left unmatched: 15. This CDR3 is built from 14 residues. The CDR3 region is CSARPGQVDRPQYF. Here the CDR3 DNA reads TGCAGTGCCCGGCCGGGACAGGTCGATCGTCCGCAGTATTTT.

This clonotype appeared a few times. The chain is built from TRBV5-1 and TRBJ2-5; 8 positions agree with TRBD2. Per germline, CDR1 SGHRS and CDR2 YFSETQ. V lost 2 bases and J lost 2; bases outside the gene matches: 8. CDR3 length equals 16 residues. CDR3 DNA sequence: TGCGCCAGCAGCTTCCGGAGTAGCGGGATACAAGAGACCCAGTACTTC. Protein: CASSFRSSGIQETQYF.

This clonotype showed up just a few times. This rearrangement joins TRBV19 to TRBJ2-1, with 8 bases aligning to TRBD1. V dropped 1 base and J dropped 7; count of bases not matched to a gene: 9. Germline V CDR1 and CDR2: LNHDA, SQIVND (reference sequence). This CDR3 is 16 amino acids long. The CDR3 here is CASSIGGARTGNEQFF. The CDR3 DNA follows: TGTGCCAGTAGTATAGGAGGGGCCAGGACAGGGAATGAGCAGTTCTTC.

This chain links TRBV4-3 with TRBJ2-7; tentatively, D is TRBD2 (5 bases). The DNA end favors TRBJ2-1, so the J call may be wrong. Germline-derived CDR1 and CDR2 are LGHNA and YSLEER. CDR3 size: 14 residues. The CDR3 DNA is TGCGCCAGCAGCCAAGATGTAGGAGGACGCGAGCAGTTCTTC. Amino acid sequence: CASSQDVGGREQFF.

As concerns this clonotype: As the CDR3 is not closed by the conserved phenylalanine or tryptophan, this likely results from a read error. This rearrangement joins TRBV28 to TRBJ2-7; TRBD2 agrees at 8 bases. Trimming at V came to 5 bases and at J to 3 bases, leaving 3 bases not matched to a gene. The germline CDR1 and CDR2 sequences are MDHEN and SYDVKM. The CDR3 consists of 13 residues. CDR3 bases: TGTGCCAGCAGTAGGCGGGAGGTCTACGAGCAGTACCTC. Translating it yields CASSRREVYEQYL.

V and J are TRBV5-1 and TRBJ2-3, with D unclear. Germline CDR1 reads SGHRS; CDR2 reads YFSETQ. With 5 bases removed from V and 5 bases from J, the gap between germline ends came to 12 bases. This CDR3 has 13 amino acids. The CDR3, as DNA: TGCGCCAGCAGTCCCCCCCCCGAAGATACGCAGTATTTT. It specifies CASSPPPEDTQYF.

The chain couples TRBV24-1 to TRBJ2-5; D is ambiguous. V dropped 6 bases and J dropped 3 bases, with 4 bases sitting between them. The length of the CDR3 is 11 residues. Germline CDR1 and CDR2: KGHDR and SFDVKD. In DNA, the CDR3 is TGTGCCACCAGTATGAAAGAGACCCAGTACTTC. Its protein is CATSMKETQYF.

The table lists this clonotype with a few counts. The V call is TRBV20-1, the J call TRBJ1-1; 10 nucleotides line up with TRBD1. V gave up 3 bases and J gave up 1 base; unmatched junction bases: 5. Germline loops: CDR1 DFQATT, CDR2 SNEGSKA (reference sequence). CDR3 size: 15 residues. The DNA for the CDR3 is TGCAGTGCTAGCCTCGGGGACAGGGGGAACACTGAAGCTTTCTTT. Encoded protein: CSASLGDRGNTEAFF.

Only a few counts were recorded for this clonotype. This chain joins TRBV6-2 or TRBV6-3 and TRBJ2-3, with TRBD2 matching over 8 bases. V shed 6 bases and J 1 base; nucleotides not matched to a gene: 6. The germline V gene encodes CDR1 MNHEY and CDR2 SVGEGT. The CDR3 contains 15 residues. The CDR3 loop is CASSPHSGGTDTQYF. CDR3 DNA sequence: TGTGCCAGCAGCCCTCATAGCGGGGGCACAGATACGCAGTATTTT.

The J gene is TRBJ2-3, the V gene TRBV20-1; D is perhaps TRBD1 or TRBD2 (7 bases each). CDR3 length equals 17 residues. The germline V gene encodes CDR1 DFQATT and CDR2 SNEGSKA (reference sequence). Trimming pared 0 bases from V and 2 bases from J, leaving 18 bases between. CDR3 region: CSARDSRGGPNTDTQYF. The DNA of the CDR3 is TGCAGTGCTAGAGATAGCAGGGGGGGCCCAAACACAGATACGCAGTATTTT.

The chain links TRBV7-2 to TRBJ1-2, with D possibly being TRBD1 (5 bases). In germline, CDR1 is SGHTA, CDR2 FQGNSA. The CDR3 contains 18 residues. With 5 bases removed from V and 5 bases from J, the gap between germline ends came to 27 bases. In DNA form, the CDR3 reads TGTGCCAGCAGCCTAAGGGTAAACCGTCGGGGGATAGGATATGGCTACACCTTC. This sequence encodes CASSLRVNRRGIGYGYTF.

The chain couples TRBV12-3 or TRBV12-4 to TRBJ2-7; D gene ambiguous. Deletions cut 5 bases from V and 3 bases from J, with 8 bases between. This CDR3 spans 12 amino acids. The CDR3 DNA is TGTGCCAGCAGTGCCGTGGGCTACGAGCAGTACTTC. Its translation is CASSAVGYEQYF.

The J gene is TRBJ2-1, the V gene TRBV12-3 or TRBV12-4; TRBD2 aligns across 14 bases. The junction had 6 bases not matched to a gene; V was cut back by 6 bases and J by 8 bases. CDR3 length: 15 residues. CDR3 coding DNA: TGTGCCAGCAGGGCGGGACTAGCGGGAGTATATGAGCAGTTCTTC. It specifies CASRAGLAGVYEQFF.

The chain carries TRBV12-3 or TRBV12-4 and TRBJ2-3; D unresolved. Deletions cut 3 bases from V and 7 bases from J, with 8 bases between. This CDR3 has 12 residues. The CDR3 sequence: CASSLTLYTQYF. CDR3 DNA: TGTGCCAGCAGTTTGACTTTATATACGCAGTATTTT.